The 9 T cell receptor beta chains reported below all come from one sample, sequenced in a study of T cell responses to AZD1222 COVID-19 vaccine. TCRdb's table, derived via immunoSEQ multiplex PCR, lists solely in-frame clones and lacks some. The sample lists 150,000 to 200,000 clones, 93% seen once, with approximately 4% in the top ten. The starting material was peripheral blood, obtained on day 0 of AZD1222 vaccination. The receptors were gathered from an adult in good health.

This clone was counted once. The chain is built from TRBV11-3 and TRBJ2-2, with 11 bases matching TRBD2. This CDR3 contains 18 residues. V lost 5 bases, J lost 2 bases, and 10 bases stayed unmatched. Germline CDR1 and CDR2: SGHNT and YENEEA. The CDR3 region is CASSAVFGTSGNTGELFF. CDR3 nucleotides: TGTGCCAGCAGCGCCGTCTTTGGGACTAGCGGAAACACCGGGGAGCTGTTTTTT. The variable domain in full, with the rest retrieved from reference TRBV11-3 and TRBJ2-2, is EAGVVQSPRYKIIEKKQPVAFWCNPISGHNTLYWYLQNLGQGPELLIRYENEEAVDDSQLPKDRFSAERLKGVDSTLKIQPAELGDSAVYLCASSAVFGTSGNTGELFFGEGSRLTVL.

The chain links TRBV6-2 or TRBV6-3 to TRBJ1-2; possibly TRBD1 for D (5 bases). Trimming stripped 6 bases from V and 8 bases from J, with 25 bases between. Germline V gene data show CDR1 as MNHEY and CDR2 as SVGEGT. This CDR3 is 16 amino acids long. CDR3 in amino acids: CASSDSTAGSRGGYTF. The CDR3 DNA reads TGTGCCAGCAGCGATTCGACAGCCGGTTCCCGGGGGGGCTACACCTTC.

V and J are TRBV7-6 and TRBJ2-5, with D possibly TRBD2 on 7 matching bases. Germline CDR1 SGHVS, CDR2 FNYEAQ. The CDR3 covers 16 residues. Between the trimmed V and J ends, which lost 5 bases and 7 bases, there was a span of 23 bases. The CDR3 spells CASSLEGGSPSVTQYF. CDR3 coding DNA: TGTGCCAGCAGCCTGGAGGGGGGGTCCCCGAGTGTGACCCAGTACTTC.

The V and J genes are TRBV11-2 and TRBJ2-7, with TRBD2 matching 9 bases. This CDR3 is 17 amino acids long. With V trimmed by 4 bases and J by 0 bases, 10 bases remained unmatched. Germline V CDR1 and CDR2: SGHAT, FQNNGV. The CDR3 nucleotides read TGTGCCAGCAGCTACATTCCAAGCGGGGGGCCCTCCTACGAGCAGTACTTC. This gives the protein CASSYIPSGGPSYEQYF.

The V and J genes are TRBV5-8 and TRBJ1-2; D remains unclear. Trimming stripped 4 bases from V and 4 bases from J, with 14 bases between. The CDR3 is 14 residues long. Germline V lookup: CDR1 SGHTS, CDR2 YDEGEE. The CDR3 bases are TGTGCCAGCAGCGGACGGTACAGCCTCTATGGCTACACCTTC. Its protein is CASSGRYSLYGYTF.

The CDR3 region is CASSLYILAGGFNEQFF. Written as DNA, the CDR3 is TGTGCCAGCAGCCTCTATATACTAGCGGGAGGGTTTAATGAGCAGTTCTTC. The chain is built from TRBV14 and TRBJ2-1; 13 positions match TRBD2. V lost 4 bases to trimming and J lost 7 bases; unmatched junction nucleotides: 10. The CDR3 is 17 residues long. Per germline, CDR1 SGHDN and CDR2 FVKESK.

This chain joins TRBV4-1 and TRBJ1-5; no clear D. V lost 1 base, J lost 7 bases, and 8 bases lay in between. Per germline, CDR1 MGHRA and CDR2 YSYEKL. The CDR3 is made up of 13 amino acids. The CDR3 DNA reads TGCGCCAGCAGCCAAGGGCCCGAGCAGCCCCAGCATTTT. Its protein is CASSQGPEQPQHF.

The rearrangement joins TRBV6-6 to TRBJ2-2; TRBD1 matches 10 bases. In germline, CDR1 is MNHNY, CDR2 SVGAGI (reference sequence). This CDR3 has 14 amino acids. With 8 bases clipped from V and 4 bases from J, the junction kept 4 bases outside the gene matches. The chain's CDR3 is CASSDRGRTGELFF. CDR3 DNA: TGTGCCAGCTCCGACAGGGGGCGCACCGGGGAGCTGTTTTTT.

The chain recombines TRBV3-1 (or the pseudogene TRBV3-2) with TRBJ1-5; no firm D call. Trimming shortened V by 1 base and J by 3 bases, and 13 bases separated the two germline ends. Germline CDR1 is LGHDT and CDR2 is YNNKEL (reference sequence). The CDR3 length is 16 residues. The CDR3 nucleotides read TGTGCCAGCAGCCAAGGAAAAGGCCTATTCAATCAGCCCCAGCATTTT. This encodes CASSQGKGLFNQPQHF.